The 5 T cell receptor beta chains presented below share a single source sample, sequenced in a study of naive CD8 T cells in extremely preterm neonates. Study-level findings and limits: Preterm infants showed shorter CDR3s, fewer N additions and less trimming than older groups.

Sequencing was performed with immunoSEQ multiplex PCR; in TCRdb, only in-frame clones are kept and a portion is missing. The repertoire holds 20,000 or so clones, with 88% as singletons. Extremely preterm deliveries at 23-27 weeks of gestation provided the preterm samples. These TCRs' antigens remain unknown. Input material: naive CD8+ T cells from cord blood. Every receptor here comes from a boy who was born preterm.

The gene calls are TRBV7-3 and TRBJ1-1; D remains unclear. CDR1 is SGHTA, CDR2 FQGTGA, per germline. The V and J ends lost 3 bases and 0 bases respectively, with 5 bases between them. The CDR3 spans 13 residues. CDR3 bases: TGTGCCAGCAGCTTCACAATGAACACTGAAGCTTTCTTT. Its protein is CASSFTMNTEAFF.

The chain links TRBV4-1 to TRBJ1-6, with D tentatively TRBD1 (5 bases). The ends were cut back, 1 base at V and 9 bases at J, with 7 bases in the middle. The CDR3 is made up of 13 amino acids. Looked up from germline, CDR1 is MGHRA and CDR2 is YSYEKL. The CDR3 region is CASSQGGFSPLHF. CDR3 coding DNA: TGCGCCAGCAGCCAAGGGGGCTTTTCACCCCTCCACTTT.

This chain uses TRBV4-2 with TRBJ2-1; 7 nucleotides match TRBD2. Germline V gives CDR1 LGHNA, CDR2 YNFKEQ. The CDR3 is 12 amino acids. V lost 4 bases, J lost 6 bases, and 0 bases stayed unmatched. CDR3 sequence: CASSRGGNEQFF. CDR3 DNA: TGTGCCAGCAGCCGGGGGGGCAATGAGCAGTTCTTC.

The chain carries TRBV27 and TRBJ1-2; 8 nucleotides align to TRBD1. CDR1 and CDR2 (germline): MNHEY, SMNVEV (reference sequence). The CDR3 is 12 amino acids. The trim removed 3 bases at V and 7 bases at J, leaving 1 base unmatched. CDR3 coding DNA: TGTGCCAGCAGTTTGACAGGGGTTGGCTACACCTTC. Translating it yields CASSLTGVGYTF.

The V and J genes are TRBV10-2 and TRBJ2-3; D gene ambiguous. The V end lost 0 bases, the J end lost 0 bases, and 4 bases lay between the germline ends. CDR3 length: 14 residues. Germline V lookup: CDR1 WSHSY, CDR2 SAAADI. The CDR3 bases are TGCGCCAGCAGTGAGTCTACTAGCACAGATACGCAGTATTTT. Protein product: CASSESTSTDTQYF.